This T cell receptor beta chain originates from a study of CD8+ T cells in alopecia areata. Findings and caveats of the study: Scalp clonality and expanded CD8+ clones among the top 100 were significantly decreased by tofacitinib.

This sample's treatment: oral pan-JAK inhibitor, 5-10 mg twice daily. As the sequencing template, cDNA was produced by extracting RNA and reverse transcribing it. The protocol was immunoSEQ multiplex PCR, while the TCRdb copy is restricted to in-frame clones and leaves out a portion. In the table there are approximately 110,000 clones, roughly three fifths of which are singletons. Worth noting for this clone: Its antigen is not identified.

This TCR was sampled from a human donor with alopecia areata. The source was CD4+ T cells sorted from blood, collected at week 24, from a patient treated with tofacitinib.

The CDR3 bases are TGCAGCGTTGAAGGACAGGAGGGGGAGACCCAGTACTTC. Amino acids: CSVEGQEGETQYF. V gene TRBV29-1 combines with J gene TRBJ2-5; D is tentatively TRBD1 or TRBD2 (6 bases each). Germline CDR1 reads SQVTM; CDR2 reads ANQGSEA. CDR3 size: 13 residues. The V end lost 1 base, the J end lost 5 bases, and 11 bases lay between the germline ends.